These T cell receptor beta chains were read from a single sample in a study of response to subunit inactivated influenza vaccine. Each CDR3 protein gets one entry after TCRdb re-called the RT-PCR reads with MiXCR. The table records 500,000 to 650,000 distinct CDR3 sequences, less than 8% of them present only once. Sample: PBMCs from blood, taken around 25 months after vaccination. These receptor sequences come from a man in his fifties or sixties who received an inactivated influenza vaccine. Both conserved end residues are part of each CDR3. D genes are given only for firm matches. Rows may omit the clone size; those that give it use once, few, many or a size class.

j_gene: TRBJ2-5; abundance: many; d_gene: TRBD2; v_gene: TRBV12-3/TRBV12-4; CDR3aa: CASSPSIGGGGETQYF; CDR3nt: TGTGCCAGCAGCCCATCAATTGGGGGGGGAGGAGAGACCCAGTACTTC
j_gene: TRBJ1-6; abundance: NA; d_gene: TRBD1; v_gene: TRBV7-2; CDR3aa: CASSLAWDRPRENSPLHF; CDR3nt: TGTGCCAGCAGCTTAGCCTGGGACAGACCAAGGGAGAATTCACCCCTCCACTTT
j_gene: TRBJ2-7; abundance: NA; d_gene: TRBD1; v_gene: TRBV6-1; CDR3aa: CASSRDRGLFEQYF; CDR3nt: TGTGCCAGCAGCCGGGACAGGGGGCTCTTCGAGCAGTACTTC
j_gene: TRBJ1-3; abundance: many; d_gene: NA; v_gene: TRBV20-1; CDR3aa: CSASGLGGTGGNTIYF; CDR3nt: TGCAGTGCTAGTGGACTTGGGGGGACTGGTGGAAACACCATATATTTT
j_gene: TRBJ1-1; abundance: few; d_gene: NA; v_gene: TRBV2; CDR3aa: CASTAQGVRTEAFF; CDR3nt: TGTGCCAGCACCGCACAGGGAGTGCGAACTGAAGCTTTCTTT
j_gene: TRBJ1-2; abundance: NA; d_gene: NA; v_gene: TRBV21-1; CDR3aa: CASSKKRRGFGYTF; CDR3nt: TGTGCCAGCAGCAAAAAGCGCAGGGGGTTTGGCTACACCTTC
j_gene: TRBJ2-4; abundance: NA; d_gene: TRBD1; v_gene: TRBV5-1; CDR3aa: CASSPRTGRGNIQYF; CDR3nt: TGCGCCAGCAGCCCGAGGACAGGGAGAGGGAACATTCAGTACTTC
j_gene: TRBJ2-3; abundance: NA; d_gene: NA; v_gene: TRBV7-8; CDR3aa: CASNLGGSLYLDTQYF; CDR3nt: TGTGCCAGCAACCTTGGCGGGTCTCTCTATTTGGATACGCAGTATTTT
j_gene: TRBJ1-2; abundance: NA; d_gene: NA; v_gene: TRBV4-3; CDR3aa: CASSQEVANYGYTF; CDR3nt: TGCGCCAGCAGCCAAGAGGTAGCTAACTATGGCTACACCTTC
j_gene: TRBJ2-6; abundance: NA; d_gene: NA; v_gene: TRBV10-3; CDR3aa: CAISVERSASSGANVLTF; CDR3nt: TGTGCCATCAGTGTGGAAAGAAGTGCTAGCTCTGGGGCCAACGTCCTGACTTTC
j_gene: TRBJ2-2; abundance: few; d_gene: TRBD2; v_gene: TRBV4-2; CDR3aa: CASSQGTSAHTGELFF; CDR3nt: TGTGCCAGCAGCCAAGGGACTAGCGCCCACACCGGGGAGCTGTTTTTT
j_gene: TRBJ2-1; abundance: many; d_gene: TRBD1; v_gene: TRBV12-3/TRBV12-4; CDR3aa: CASSPGTGGYNEQFF; CDR3nt: TGTGCCAGCAGTCCCGGGACAGGGGGCTACAATGAGCAGTTCTTC
j_gene: TRBJ1-1; abundance: few; d_gene: NA; v_gene: TRBV6-2/TRBV6-3; CDR3aa: CASSYSTGSTEAFF; CDR3nt: TGTGCCAGCAGTTACTCAACAGGGAGCACTGAAGCTTTCTTT
j_gene: TRBJ1-2; abundance: few; d_gene: NA; v_gene: TRBV20-1; CDR3aa: CSAKRTDARANYGYTF; CDR3nt: TGCAGTGCTAAAAGGACAGACGCCCGAGCTAACTATGGCTACACCTTC
j_gene: TRBJ2-1; abundance: NA; d_gene: TRBD2; v_gene: TRBV6-1; CDR3aa: CASSEFGWTSGRGEQFF; CDR3nt: TGTGCCAGCAGTGAATTCGGTTGGACTAGCGGGAGAGGTGAGCAGTTCTTC
j_gene: TRBJ2-7; abundance: few; d_gene: TRBD1; v_gene: TRBV24-1; CDR3aa: CATSDSGTGGYEQYF; CDR3nt: TGTGCCACCAGTGACTCCGGGACAGGGGGCTACGAGCAGTACTTC
j_gene: TRBJ2-1; abundance: NA; d_gene: NA; v_gene: TRBV3-1; CDR3aa: CASSQDGQIYNEQFF; CDR3nt: TGTGCCAGCAGCCAAGACGGGCAAATCTACAATGAGCAGTTCTTC
j_gene: TRBJ1-2; abundance: few; d_gene: TRBD1; v_gene: TRBV29-1; CDR3aa: CSVEADRANYGYTF; CDR3nt: TGCAGCGTTGAAGCCGACAGGGCTAACTATGGCTACACCTTC
j_gene: TRBJ1-4; abundance: NA; d_gene: NA; v_gene: TRBV12-3/TRBV12-4; CDR3aa: CASSVGAGPNEKLFF; CDR3nt: TGTGCCAGCAGTGTAGGGGCAGGGCCTAATGAAAAACTGTTTTTT
j_gene: TRBJ1-1; abundance: NA; d_gene: NA; v_gene: TRBV9; CDR3aa: CASSPHGNTEAFF; CDR3nt: TGTGCCAGCAGCCCCCACGGGAACACTGAAGCTTTCTTT
j_gene: TRBJ1-3; abundance: NA; d_gene: NA; v_gene: TRBV20-1; CDR3aa: CSARGAGPGNTIYF; CDR3nt: TGCAGTGCTAGAGGAGCAGGCCCTGGAAACACCATATATTTT
j_gene: TRBJ2-7; abundance: many; d_gene: TRBD1; v_gene: TRBV6-2/TRBV6-3; CDR3aa: CASRPGQGRGSYEQYF; CDR3nt: TGTGCCAGCAGACCCGGACAGGGACGAGGCTCCTACGAGCAGTACTTC
j_gene: TRBJ1-2; abundance: NA; d_gene: NA; v_gene: TRBV6-1; CDR3aa: CASSESGRTAGRGYTF; CDR3nt: TGTGCCAGCAGTGAATCCGGACGGACCGCGGGTAGAGGCTACACCTTC
j_gene: TRBJ1-6; abundance: NA; d_gene: NA; v_gene: TRBV5-1; CDR3aa: CASSLAGTAYNSPLHF; CDR3nt: TGCGCCAGCAGCTTGGCAGGGACTGCCTATAATTCACCCCTCCACTTT
j_gene: TRBJ2-7; abundance: many; d_gene: NA; v_gene: TRBV28; CDR3aa: CASRDPGKVPYEQYF; CDR3nt: TGTGCCAGCAGGGACCCAGGGAAGGTGCCCTACGAGCAGTACTTC
j_gene: TRBJ2-3; abundance: many; d_gene: NA; v_gene: TRBV29-1; CDR3aa: CSVGGSGTDTQYF; CDR3nt: TGCAGCGTTGGAGGGAGTGGCACAGATACGCAGTATTTT
j_gene: TRBJ2-1; abundance: NA; d_gene: TRBD2; v_gene: TRBV10-3; CDR3aa: CAISDRLAGDSEQFF; CDR3nt: TGTGCCATCAGTGATAGACTAGCGGGAGATAGTGAGCAGTTCTTC
j_gene: TRBJ2-3; abundance: NA; d_gene: NA; v_gene: TRBV28; CDR3aa: CASSRPGTRADTDTQYF; CDR3nt: TGTGCCAGCAGTCGTCCCGGGACCCGGGCGGACACAGATACGCAGTATTTT
j_gene: TRBJ2-1; abundance: few; d_gene: TRBD1; v_gene: TRBV29-1; CDR3aa: CSVAGQALNNEQFF; CDR3nt: TGCAGCGTTGCGGGACAGGCCCTAAACAATGAGCAGTTCTTC
j_gene: TRBJ2-1; abundance: many; d_gene: NA; v_gene: TRBV12-3/TRBV12-4; CDR3aa: CASSLVGPPNEQFF; CDR3nt: TGTGCCAGCAGTTTAGTAGGTCCCCCCAATGAGCAGTTCTTC
j_gene: TRBJ1-2; abundance: many; d_gene: TRBD1; v_gene: TRBV6-5; CDR3aa: CASSYIPGQGASGYGYTF; CDR3nt: TGTGCCAGCAGTTACATCCCGGGACAGGGGGCATCGGGCTATGGCTACACCTTC
j_gene: TRBJ2-1; abundance: few; d_gene: NA; v_gene: TRBV7-9; CDR3aa: CALSSYNEQFF; CDR3nt: TGTGCCTTAAGCTCCTACAATGAGCAGTTCTTC
j_gene: TRBJ2-2; abundance: NA; d_gene: NA; v_gene: TRBV7-2; CDR3aa: CASSLIGGHTGELFF; CDR3nt: TGTGCCAGCAGCTTGATCGGGGGCCACACCGGGGAGCTGTTTTTT
j_gene: TRBJ1-3; abundance: few; d_gene: NA; v_gene: TRBV7-2; CDR3aa: CASSFRPGNGNTIYF; CDR3nt: TGTGCCAGCAGCTTTAGGCCAGGGAATGGAAACACCATATATTTT
j_gene: TRBJ2-7; abundance: many; d_gene: NA; v_gene: TRBV4-3; CDR3aa: CASSQDWGAYEQYF; CDR3nt: TGCGCCAGCAGCCAAGATTGGGGGGCCTACGAGCAGTACTTC
j_gene: TRBJ2-7; abundance: few; d_gene: TRBD1; v_gene: TRBV29-1; CDR3aa: CSVARQGVGEQYF; CDR3nt: TGCAGCGTTGCCCGACAGGGGGTCGGCGAGCAGTACTTC
j_gene: TRBJ2-7; abundance: few; d_gene: NA; v_gene: TRBV10-2; CDR3aa: CASRVGEGDYEQYF; CDR3nt: TGCGCCAGCAGAGTCGGTGAGGGGGATTACGAGCAGTACTTC
j_gene: TRBJ2-6; abundance: NA; d_gene: NA; v_gene: TRBV12-3/TRBV12-4; CDR3aa: CASSLSGSGANVLTF; CDR3nt: TGTGCCAGCAGTTTAAGTGGCTCTGGGGCCAACGTCCTGACTTTC
j_gene: TRBJ2-3; abundance: NA; d_gene: NA; v_gene: TRBV4-2; CDR3aa: CASSHPVSDTQYF; CDR3nt: TGTGCCAGCAGCCACCCGGTCTCAGATACGCAGTATTTT
j_gene: TRBJ2-2; abundance: many; d_gene: TRBD2; v_gene: TRBV20-1; CDR3aa: CSATTSGGAAGELFF; CDR3nt: TGCAGTGCTACAACTAGCGGGGGGGCCGCCGGGGAGCTGTTTTTT
j_gene: TRBJ1-6; abundance: NA; d_gene: NA; v_gene: TRBV27; CDR3aa: CASSLSIRSSYNSPLHF; CDR3nt: TGTGCCAGCAGTTTATCGATCCGGAGCTCCTATAATTCACCCCTCCACTTT
j_gene: TRBJ2-5; abundance: few; d_gene: NA; v_gene: TRBV12-3/TRBV12-4; CDR3aa: CASSLGEWETQYF; CDR3nt: TGTGCCAGCAGTTTGGGGGAGTGGGAGACCCAGTACTTC
j_gene: TRBJ2-5; abundance: NA; d_gene: TRBD2; v_gene: TRBV9; CDR3aa: CASSVGASGKVTQYF; CDR3nt: TGTGCCAGCAGCGTAGGTGCTAGCGGGAAAGTGACCCAGTACTTC
j_gene: TRBJ2-1; abundance: NA; d_gene: TRBD1; v_gene: TRBV7-2; CDR3aa: CASSRIGQGTYNEQFF; CDR3nt: TGTGCCAGCAGCCGGATAGGACAGGGTACCTACAATGAGCAGTTCTTC
j_gene: TRBJ1-1; abundance: many; d_gene: NA; v_gene: TRBV7-9; CDR3aa: CASSPGWSTEAFF; CDR3nt: TGTGCCAGCAGCCCGGGGTGGAGCACTGAAGCTTTCTTT
j_gene: TRBJ2-7; abundance: many; d_gene: TRBD2; v_gene: TRBV4-1; CDR3aa: CASSQIRTSEYEQYF; CDR3nt: TGCGCCAGCAGCCAAATTCGGACTAGCGAGTACGAGCAGTACTTC
j_gene: TRBJ1-4; abundance: many; d_gene: NA; v_gene: TRBV20-1; CDR3aa: CSARGEATREKLFF; CDR3nt: TGCAGTGCTAGAGGAGAGGCAACCCGGGAAAAACTGTTTTTT
j_gene: TRBJ2-3; abundance: many; d_gene: NA; v_gene: TRBV7-6; CDR3aa: CASSLGGGGGTDTQYF; CDR3nt: TGTGCCAGCAGCTTAGGGGGCGGCGGGGGCACAGATACGCAGTATTTT
j_gene: TRBJ1-2; abundance: few; d_gene: NA; v_gene: TRBV28; CDR3aa: CASSGQPRSYGYTF; CDR3nt: TGTGCCAGCAGTGGACAGCCGAGGAGCTATGGCTACACCTTC
j_gene: TRBJ2-3; abundance: NA; d_gene: NA; v_gene: TRBV4-2; CDR3aa: CASSQEYHRGSDTQYF; CDR3nt: TGTGCCAGCAGCCAAGAGTACCACCGGGGTTCAGATACGCAGTATTTT
j_gene: TRBJ2-5; abundance: few; d_gene: TRBD2; v_gene: TRBV11-2; CDR3aa: CASSISSGSQETQYF; CDR3nt: TGTGCCAGCAGCATTTCTAGCGGGAGCCAAGAGACCCAGTACTTC
j_gene: TRBJ2-3; abundance: many; d_gene: TRBD2; v_gene: TRBV9; CDR3aa: CASSLAGELGTQYF; CDR3nt: TGTGCCAGTTCTCTCGCGGGAGAGTTAGGTACGCAGTATTTT
j_gene: TRBJ2-3; abundance: NA; d_gene: NA; v_gene: TRBV20-1; CDR3aa: CSAILGRVELLDTQYF; CDR3nt: TGCAGTGCTATACTGGGGCGGGTGGAGCTTCTAGATACGCAGTATTTT
j_gene: TRBJ2-3; abundance: few; d_gene: NA; v_gene: TRBV12-3/TRBV12-4; CDR3aa: CASRPFRTGTDTQYF; CDR3nt: TGTGCCAGCAGACCCTTTCGGACAGGCACAGATACGCAGTATTTT
j_gene: TRBJ2-7; abundance: many; d_gene: TRBD2; v_gene: TRBV6-2/TRBV6-3; CDR3aa: CATTDGSGSRSEQYF; CDR3nt: TGTGCCACGACGGATGGGAGCGGGAGTAGGAGCGAGCAGTACTTC
j_gene: TRBJ1-5; abundance: few; d_gene: NA; v_gene: TRBV12-3/TRBV12-4; CDR3aa: CASTPGAGNQPQHF; CDR3nt: TGTGCCAGCACCCCGGGGGCGGGCAATCAGCCCCAGCATTTT
j_gene: TRBJ2-1; abundance: NA; d_gene: TRBD2; v_gene: TRBV6-2/TRBV6-3; CDR3aa: CASSFERRSGLAGVGEQFF; CDR3nt: TGTGCCAGCAGTTTCGAGAGAAGGTCCGGACTAGCGGGAGTAGGTGAGCAGTTCTTC